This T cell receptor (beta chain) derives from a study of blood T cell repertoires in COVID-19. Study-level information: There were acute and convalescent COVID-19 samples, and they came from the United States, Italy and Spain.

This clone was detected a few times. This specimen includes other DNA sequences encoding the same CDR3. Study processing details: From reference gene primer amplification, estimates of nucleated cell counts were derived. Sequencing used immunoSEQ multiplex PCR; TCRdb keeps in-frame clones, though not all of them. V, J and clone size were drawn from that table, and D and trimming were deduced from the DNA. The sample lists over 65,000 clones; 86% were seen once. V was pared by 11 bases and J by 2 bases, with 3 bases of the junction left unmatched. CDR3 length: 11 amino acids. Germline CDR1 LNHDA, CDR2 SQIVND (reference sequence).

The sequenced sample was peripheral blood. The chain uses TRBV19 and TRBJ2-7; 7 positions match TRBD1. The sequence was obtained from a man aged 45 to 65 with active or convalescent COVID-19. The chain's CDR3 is CASQGAYEQYF. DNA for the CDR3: TGTGCCTCTCAGGGGGCCTACGAGCAGTACTTC. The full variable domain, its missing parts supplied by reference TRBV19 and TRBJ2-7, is DGGITQSPKYLFRKEGQNVTLSCEQNLNHDAMYWYRQDPGQGLRLIYYSQIVNDFQKGDIAEGYSVSREKKESFPLTVTSAQKNPTAFYLCASQGAYEQYFGPGTRLTVT.